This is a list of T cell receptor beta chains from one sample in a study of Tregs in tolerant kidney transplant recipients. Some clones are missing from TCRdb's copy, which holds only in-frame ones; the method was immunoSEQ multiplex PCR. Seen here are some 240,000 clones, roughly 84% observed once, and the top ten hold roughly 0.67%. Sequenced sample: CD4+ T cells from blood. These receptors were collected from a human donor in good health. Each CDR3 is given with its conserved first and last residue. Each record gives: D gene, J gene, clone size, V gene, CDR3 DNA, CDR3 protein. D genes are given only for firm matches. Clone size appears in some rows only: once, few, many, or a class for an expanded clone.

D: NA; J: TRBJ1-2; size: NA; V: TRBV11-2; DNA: TGTGCCAGCAGGCTAGGGAGGGGGTTGAGTGGCTACACCTTC; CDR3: CASRLGRGLSGYTF
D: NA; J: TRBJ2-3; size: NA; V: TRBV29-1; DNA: TGCAGCGTTGACGGTGATGGCGGAAGCACAGATACGCAGTATTTT; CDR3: CSVDGDGGSTDTQYF
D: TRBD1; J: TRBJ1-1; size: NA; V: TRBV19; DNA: TGTGCCAGTACCCTCCTTCTAGACAGGGAAATTCGCACTGAAGCTTTCTTT; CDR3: CASTLLLDREIRTEAFF
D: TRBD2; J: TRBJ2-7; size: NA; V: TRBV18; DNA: TGTGCCAGCTCCTTCGGACTAGCGAAGTCCTACGAGCAGTACTTC; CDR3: CASSFGLAKSYEQYF
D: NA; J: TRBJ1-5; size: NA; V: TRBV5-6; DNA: TGTGCCAGCAGCTGGGACGGAAATCAGCCCCAGCATTTT; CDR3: CASSWDGNQPQHF
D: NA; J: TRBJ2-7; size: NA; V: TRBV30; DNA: TGTGCCTGGAGCCCCCAACGCGGACGGGGTCCCTACGAGCAGTACTTC; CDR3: CAWSPQRGRGPYEQYF
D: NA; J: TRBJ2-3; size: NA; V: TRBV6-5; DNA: TGTGCCAGCAGTCGACCGGGGGCAGATACGCAGTATTTT; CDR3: CASSRPGADTQYF
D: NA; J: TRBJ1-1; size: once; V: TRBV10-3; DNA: TGTGCCATCAGTGAGTCGGGTCGGAGGTTGAACACTGAAGCTTTCTTT; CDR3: CAISESGRRLNTEAFF
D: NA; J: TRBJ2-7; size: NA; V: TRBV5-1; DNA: TGCGCCAGCAGCTTGAGGGTGGCGGGCGAGCAGTACTTC; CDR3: CASSLRVAGEQYF
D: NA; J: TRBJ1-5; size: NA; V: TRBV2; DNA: TGTGCCAGCAGCATCGGGGGGAACAATCAGCCCCAGCATTTT; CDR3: CASSIGGNNQPQHF
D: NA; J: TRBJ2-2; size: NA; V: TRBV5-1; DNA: TGCGCCAGCAGCTTAGATGACCCAGCAAGCACCGGGGAGCTGTTTTTT; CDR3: CASSLDDPASTGELFF
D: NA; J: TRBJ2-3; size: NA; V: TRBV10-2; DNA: TGCGCCAGCAGTGTGGCGGGCAGCACAGATACGCAGTATTTT; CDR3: CASSVAGSTDTQYF
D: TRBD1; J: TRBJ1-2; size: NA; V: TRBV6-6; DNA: TGTGCCAGCAGTAACTCGGACAGGGTCAGCTATGGCTACACCTTC; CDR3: CASSNSDRVSYGYTF
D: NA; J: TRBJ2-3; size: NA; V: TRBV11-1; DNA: TGTGCCAGCAGCTCTCCTCGACAGAGTCTGACGCAGTATTTT; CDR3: CASSSPRQSLTQYF
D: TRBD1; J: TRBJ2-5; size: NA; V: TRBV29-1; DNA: TGCAGCGCAGCAATGACAGGGTCGGCGACCCAGTACTTC; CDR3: CSAAMTGSATQYF
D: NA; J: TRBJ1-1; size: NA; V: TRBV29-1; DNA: TGCAGCGTTACTAGGGGGAAGAACACTGAAGCTTTCTTT; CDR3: CSVTRGKNTEAFF
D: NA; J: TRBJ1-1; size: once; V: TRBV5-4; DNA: TGTGCCAGCAGCTTGGTTGGGTTGGAGGGAGCTTTCTTT; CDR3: CASSLVGLEGAFF
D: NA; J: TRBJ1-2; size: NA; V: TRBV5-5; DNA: TGTGCCAGCAGCCCGCAGGGGTCCTATGGCTACACCTTC; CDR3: CASSPQGSYGYTF
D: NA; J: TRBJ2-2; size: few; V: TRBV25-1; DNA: TGTGCCAGCAGTCCGGGGTCGAGAGCCGGGGAGCTGTTTTTT; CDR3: CASSPGSRAGELFF
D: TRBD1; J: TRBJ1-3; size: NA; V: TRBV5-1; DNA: TGCGCCAGCAGCACCCGGACAGGCCAACCGAGCTCTGGAAACACCATATATTTT; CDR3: CASSTRTGQPSSGNTIYF
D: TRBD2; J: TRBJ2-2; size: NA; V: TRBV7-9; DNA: TGTGCCAGCAGCCCGGGACTAGCGGGATTGACCGGGGAGCTGTTTTTT; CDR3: CASSPGLAGLTGELFF
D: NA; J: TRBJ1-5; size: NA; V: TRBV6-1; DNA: TGTGCCAGCAGTGACAGTTGGGGGGCGGCCAGCAATCAGCCCCAGCATTTT; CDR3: CASSDSWGAASNQPQHF
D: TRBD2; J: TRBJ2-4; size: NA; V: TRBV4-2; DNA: TGTGCCAGCAGCCAAGACAGCCTAGCGGGGTTGATAGCCAAAAACATTCAGTACTTC; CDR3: CASSQDSLAGLIAKNIQYF
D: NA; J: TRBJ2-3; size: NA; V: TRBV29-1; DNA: TGCAGCGCAACCCCCCAGACTATTTTACACACAGATACGCAGTATTTT; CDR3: CSATPQTILHTDTQYF
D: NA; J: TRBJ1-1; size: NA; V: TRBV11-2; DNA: TGTGCCAGCAGCCCCCGAGGGTGGGGGAACACTGAAGCTTTCTTT; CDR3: CASSPRGWGNTEAFF
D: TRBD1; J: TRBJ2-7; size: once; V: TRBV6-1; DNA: TGTGCCAGCAGTACCGGGACAGGGGGCCTCTACGAGCAGTACTTC; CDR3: CASSTGTGGLYEQYF
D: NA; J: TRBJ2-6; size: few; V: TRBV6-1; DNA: TGTGCCAGCAGGCTACAGGGATCTGGGGCCAACGTCCTGACTTTC; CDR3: CASRLQGSGANVLTF
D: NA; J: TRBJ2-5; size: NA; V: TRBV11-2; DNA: TGTGCCAACGGCGGAGGGCGGCAAGAGACCCAGTACTTC; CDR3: CANGGGRQETQYF